Listed here is a single TCR beta chain. This sample is drawn from a study of control samples from healthy donors and cancer patients. Repertoires were generated with immunoSEQ multiplex PCR, while TCRdb's copy carries only in-frame clones and drops some. The table includes about 110,000 clones, more than 75% detected once. CDR3 size: 15 residues. Germline V lookup: CDR1 SGDLS, CDR2 YYNGEE. Trimming removed 0 bases from V and 5 bases from J; junction bases left unmatched: 7. This receptor was obtained from a woman aged 55-70 years with lung cancer. V gene TRBV9 combines with J gene TRBJ1-2, with TRBD1 matching over 7 bases. What was sequenced was PBMCs. CDR3 residues: CASSVEGTADYGYTF. The CDR3 DNA reads TGTGCCAGCAGCGTAGAAGGGACAGCTGATTATGGCTACACCTTC.